This T cell receptor beta chain was retrieved from a study of CD8 T cells in Susac syndrome. TEMRA cells were enriched by FACS, while CD8+ and CD4+ T cells were obtained through a negative isolation that was performed magnetically. Study conclusions and caveats: The study conceded that its TCR sequencing and HLA analysis involved relatively few individuals.

Trimming removed 6 bases at V and 0 bases at J, with 12 bases between. CDR3 length equals 14 residues. From germline, CDR1 is SQVTM and CDR2 ANQGSEA. Random-hexamer reverse transcription was applied to about 0.5 to 1 ug RNA. Via MiXCR, TCRdb re-called the immunoSEQ multiplex PCR reads, giving one row per CDR3 protein. The sample holds hundreds of thousands of distinct CDR3 sequences; 85% to 90% are singletons and the top ten take more than 0.09%. This clonotype was picked up one time. Its antigen is currently unknown. This TCR came from a human donor with multiple sclerosis. The specimen was CD8+ T cells from PBMCs. The V gene is TRBV29-1, the J gene TRBJ1-5, with a weak D call TRBD1 (5 bases). The CDR3 DNA reads as TGCAGCGTGGGGGAGTGGGATAGCAATCAGCCCCAGCATTTT. Encoded protein: CSVGEWDSNQPQHF. Supplemented by reference TRBV29-1 and TRBJ1-5, the full variable domain reads SAVISQKPSRDICQRGTSLTIQCQVDSQVTMMFWYRQQPGQSLTLIATANQGSEATYESGFVIDKFPISRPNLTFSTLTVSNMSPEDSSIYLCSVGEWDSNQPQHFGDGTRLSIL.